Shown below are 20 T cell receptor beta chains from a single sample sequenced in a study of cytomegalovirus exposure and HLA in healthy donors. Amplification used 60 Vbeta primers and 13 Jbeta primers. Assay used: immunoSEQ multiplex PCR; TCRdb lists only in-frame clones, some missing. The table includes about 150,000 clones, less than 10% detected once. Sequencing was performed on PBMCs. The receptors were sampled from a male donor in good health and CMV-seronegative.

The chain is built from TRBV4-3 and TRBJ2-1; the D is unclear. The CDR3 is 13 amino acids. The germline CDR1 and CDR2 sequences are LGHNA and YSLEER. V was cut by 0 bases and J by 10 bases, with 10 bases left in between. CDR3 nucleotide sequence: TGCGCCAGCAGCCAAGAAGCCCGACTCGAGCAGTTCTTC. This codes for CASSQEARLEQFF.

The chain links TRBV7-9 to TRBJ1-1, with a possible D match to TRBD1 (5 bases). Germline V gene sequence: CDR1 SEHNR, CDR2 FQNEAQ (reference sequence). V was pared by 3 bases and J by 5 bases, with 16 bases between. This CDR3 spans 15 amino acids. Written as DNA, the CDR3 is TGTGCCAGCAGCTTCGGTACAACAGGTAAAACTGAAGCTTTCTTT. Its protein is CASSFGTTGKTEAFF.

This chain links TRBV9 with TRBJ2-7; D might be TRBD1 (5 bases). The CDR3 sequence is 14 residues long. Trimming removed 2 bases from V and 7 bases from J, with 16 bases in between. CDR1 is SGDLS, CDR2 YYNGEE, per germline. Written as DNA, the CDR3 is TGTGCCAGCAGCGTGGCTACAGGCGCTTGGGAGCAGTACTTC. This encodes CASSVATGAWEQYF. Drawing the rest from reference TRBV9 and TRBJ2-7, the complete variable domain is DSGVTQTPKHLITATGQRVTLRCSPRSGDLSVYWYQQSLDQGLQFLIQYYNGEERAKGNILERFSAQQFPDLHSELNLSSLELGDSALYFCASSVATGAWEQYFGPGTRLTVT.

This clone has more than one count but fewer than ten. CDR3 protein: CASSGLAGGPATDTQYF. CDR3 nucleotides: TGTGCCAGCAGCGGACTAGCGGGAGGGCCGGCCACAGATACGCAGTATTTT. V usage is TRBV2 and J usage is TRBJ2-3, with 15 nucleotides matching TRBD2. V shed 6 bases and J 2 bases; nucleotides not matched to a gene: 6. This CDR3 is 17 amino acids long. Germline assignment: CDR1 SNHLY and CDR2 FYNNEI.

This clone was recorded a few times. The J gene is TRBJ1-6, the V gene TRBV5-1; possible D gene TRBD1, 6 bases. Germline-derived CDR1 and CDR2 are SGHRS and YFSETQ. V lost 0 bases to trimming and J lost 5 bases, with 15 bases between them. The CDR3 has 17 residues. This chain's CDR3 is CASSLAGGGADNSPLHF. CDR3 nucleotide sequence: TGCGCCAGCAGCTTGGCCGGGGGGGGCGCGGATAATTCACCCCTCCACTTT.

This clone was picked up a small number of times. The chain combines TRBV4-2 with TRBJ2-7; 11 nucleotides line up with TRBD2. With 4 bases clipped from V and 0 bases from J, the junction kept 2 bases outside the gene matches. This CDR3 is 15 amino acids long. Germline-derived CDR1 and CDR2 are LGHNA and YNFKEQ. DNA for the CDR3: TGTGCCAGCAGCCTCGGACTAGCGGGCTCCTACGAGCAGTACTTC. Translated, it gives CASSLGLAGSYEQYF.

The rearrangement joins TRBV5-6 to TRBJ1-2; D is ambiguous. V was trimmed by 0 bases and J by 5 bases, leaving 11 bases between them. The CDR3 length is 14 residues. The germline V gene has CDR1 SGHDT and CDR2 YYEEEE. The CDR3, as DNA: TGTGCCAGCAGCTTGGTAGGAGCACCATATGGCTACACCTTC. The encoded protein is CASSLVGAPYGYTF.

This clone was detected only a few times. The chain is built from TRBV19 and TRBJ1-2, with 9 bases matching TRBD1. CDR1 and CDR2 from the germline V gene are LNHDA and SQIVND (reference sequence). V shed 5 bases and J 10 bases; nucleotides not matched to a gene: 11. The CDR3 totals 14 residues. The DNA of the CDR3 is TGTGCCAGTAGTGGTAGGACAGGGGAAACAATCTACACCTTC. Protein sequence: CASSGRTGETIYTF. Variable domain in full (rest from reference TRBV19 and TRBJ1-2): DGGITQSPKYLFRKEGQNVTLSCEQNLNHDAMYWYRQDPGQGLRLIYYSQIVNDFQKGDIAEGYSVSREKKESFPLTVTSAQKNPTAFYLCASSGRTGETIYTFGSGTRLTVV.

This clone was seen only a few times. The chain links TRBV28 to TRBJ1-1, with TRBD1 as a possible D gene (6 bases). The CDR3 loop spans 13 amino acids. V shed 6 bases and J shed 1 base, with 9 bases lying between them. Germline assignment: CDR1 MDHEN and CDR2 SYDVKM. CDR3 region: CASSMDRNTEAFF. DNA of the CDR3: TGTGCCAGCAGCATGGACAGGAACACTGAAGCTTTCTTT.

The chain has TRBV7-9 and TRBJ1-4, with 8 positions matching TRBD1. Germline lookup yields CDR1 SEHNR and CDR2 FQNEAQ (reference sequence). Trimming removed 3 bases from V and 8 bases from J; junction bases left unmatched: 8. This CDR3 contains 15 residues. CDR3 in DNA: TGTGCCAGCAGCTTGCCAGGGACAGGAGGAGAAAAACTGTTTTTT. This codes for CASSLPGTGGEKLFF.

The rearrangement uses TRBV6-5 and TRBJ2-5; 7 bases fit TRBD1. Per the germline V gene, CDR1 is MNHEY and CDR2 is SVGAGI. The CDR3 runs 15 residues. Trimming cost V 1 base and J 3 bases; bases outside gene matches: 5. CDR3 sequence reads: CASSYFLGTEETQYF. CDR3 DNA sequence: TGTGCCAGCAGTTACTTCTTAGGGACAGAAGAGACCCAGTACTTC.

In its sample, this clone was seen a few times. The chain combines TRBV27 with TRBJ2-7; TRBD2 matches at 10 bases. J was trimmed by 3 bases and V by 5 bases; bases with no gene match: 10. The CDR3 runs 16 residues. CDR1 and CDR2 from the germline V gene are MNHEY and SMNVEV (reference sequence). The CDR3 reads CASSPAGLAAIYEQYF. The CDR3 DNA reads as TGTGCCAGCAGTCCAGCCGGACTAGCGGCAATCTACGAGCAGTACTTC.

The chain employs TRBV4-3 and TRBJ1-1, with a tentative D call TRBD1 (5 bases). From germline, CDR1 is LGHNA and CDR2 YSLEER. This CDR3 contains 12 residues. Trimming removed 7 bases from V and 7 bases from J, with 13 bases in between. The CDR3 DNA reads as TGCGCCAGCACCCGGGGGAGGGATGAAGCTTTCTTT. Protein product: CASTRGRDEAFF.

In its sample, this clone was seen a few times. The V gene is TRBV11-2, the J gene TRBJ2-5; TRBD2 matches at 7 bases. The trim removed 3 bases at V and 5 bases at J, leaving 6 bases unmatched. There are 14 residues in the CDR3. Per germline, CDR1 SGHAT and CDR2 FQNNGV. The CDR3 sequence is CASSLGGGWETQYF. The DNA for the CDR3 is TGTGCCAGCAGCTTGGGCGGGGGTTGGGAGACCCAGTACTTC.

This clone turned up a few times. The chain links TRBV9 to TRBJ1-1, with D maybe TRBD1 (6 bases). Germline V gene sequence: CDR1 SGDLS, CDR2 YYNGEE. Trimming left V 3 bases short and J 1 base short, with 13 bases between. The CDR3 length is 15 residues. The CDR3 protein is CASSGQGGSNTEAFF. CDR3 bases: TGTGCCAGCAGCGGTCAAGGGGGATCGAACACTGAAGCTTTCTTT.

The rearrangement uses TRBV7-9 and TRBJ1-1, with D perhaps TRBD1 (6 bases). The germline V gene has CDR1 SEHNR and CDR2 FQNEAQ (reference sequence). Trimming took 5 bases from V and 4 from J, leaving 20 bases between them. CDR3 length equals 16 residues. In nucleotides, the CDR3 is TGTGCCAGCAGCCCAAGGGGCAGGGGCGCCGGCACTGAAGCTTTCTTT. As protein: CASSPRGRGAGTEAFF.

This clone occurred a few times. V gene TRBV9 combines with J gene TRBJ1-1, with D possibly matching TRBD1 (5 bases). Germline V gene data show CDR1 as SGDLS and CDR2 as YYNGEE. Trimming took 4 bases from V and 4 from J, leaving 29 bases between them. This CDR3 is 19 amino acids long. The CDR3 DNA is TGTGCCAGCAGCCTGAGGCCACAGCAATCAGGGATTGGGCCCACTGAAGCTTTCTTT. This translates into CASSLRPQQSGIGPTEAFF.

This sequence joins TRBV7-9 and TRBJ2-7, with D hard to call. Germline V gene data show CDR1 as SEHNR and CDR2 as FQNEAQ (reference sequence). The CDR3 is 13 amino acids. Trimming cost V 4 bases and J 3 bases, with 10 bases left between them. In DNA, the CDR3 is TGTGCCAGCAGCTCTGGCCACGACTACGAGCAGTACTTC. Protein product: CASSSGHDYEQYF.

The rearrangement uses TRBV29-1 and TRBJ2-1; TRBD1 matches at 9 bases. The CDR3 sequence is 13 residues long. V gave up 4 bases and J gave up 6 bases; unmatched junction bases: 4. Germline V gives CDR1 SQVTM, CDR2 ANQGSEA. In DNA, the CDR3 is TGCAGCGTTGGACAGGGGGGGCTCAATGAGCAGTTCTTC. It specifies CSVGQGGLNEQFF.

CDR3 loop: CASKVGGLNTEAFF. The CDR3 DNA is TGTGCCAGCAAGGTAGGGGGCCTGAACACTGAAGCTTTCTTT. J is TRBJ1-1 and V is TRBV11-2, with 7 positions matching TRBD1. The CDR3 contains 14 residues. Germline assignment: CDR1 SGHAT and CDR2 FQNNGV. After removal of 7 bases from V and 0 bases from J, the junction contained 5 bases not matched to a gene.